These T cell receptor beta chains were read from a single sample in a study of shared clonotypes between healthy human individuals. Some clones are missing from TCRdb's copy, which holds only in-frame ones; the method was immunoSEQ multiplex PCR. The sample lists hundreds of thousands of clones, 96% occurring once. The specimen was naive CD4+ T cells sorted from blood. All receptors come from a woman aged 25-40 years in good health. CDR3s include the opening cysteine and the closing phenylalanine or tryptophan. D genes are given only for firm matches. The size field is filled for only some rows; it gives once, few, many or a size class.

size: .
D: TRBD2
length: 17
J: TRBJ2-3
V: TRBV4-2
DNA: TGTGCCAGCAGCCCGTTACTTAGCGGGAGCCGCACAGATACGCAGTATTTT
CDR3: CASSPLLSGSRTDTQYF

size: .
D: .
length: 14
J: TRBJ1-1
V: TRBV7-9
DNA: TGTGCCAGCAGCCTAAATGGTTTGAACACTGAAGCTTTCTTT
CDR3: CASSLNGLNTEAFF

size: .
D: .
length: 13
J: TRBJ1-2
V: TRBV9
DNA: TGTGCCAGCAGCCCGTGGACCGAGTATGGCTACACCTTC
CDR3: CASSPWTEYGYTF

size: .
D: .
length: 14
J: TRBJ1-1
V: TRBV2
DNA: TGTGCCAGCAATGCAGTCTCTATGAACACTGAAGCTTTCTTT
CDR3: CASNAVSMNTEAFF

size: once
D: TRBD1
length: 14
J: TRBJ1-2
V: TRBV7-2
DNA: TGTGCCAGCAGCTCGGGGACAGCGGAACCTGGCTACACCTTC
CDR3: CASSSGTAEPGYTF

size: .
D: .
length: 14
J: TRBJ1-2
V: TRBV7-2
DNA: TGTGCCAGCCCCCAGGATTTAGGGCGATATGGCTACACCTTC
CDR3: CASPQDLGRYGYTF

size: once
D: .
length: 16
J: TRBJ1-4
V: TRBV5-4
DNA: TGTGCCAGCAGCTTGGCCCCTCCTCAAGCTAATGAAAAACTGTTTTTT
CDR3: CASSLAPPQANEKLFF

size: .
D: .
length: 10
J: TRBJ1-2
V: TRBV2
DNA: TGTGCCAGCAGTCCAGGGGGCTACACCTTC
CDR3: CASSPGGYTF

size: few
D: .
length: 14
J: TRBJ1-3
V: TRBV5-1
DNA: TGCGCCAGCAGGGCCAGCAGCTCTGGAAACACCATATATTTT
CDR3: CASRASSSGNTIYF

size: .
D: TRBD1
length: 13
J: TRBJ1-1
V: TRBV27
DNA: TGTGCCAGCCACAGGGGGGTAAACACTGAAGCTTTCTTT
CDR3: CASHRGVNTEAFF

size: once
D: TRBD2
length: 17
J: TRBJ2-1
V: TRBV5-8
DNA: TGTGCCAGCACCGTGAGGATGGGACTAGCGGGCGACAATGAGCAGTTCTTC
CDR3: CASTVRMGLAGDNEQFF

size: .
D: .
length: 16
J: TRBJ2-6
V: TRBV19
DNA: TGTGCCAGTCAACCCGGTGCGGGGTCTGGGGCCAACGTCCTGACTTTC
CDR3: CASQPGAGSGANVLTF

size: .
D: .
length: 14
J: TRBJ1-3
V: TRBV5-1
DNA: TGCGCCAGCTCACAGGGAACCGAGGGAAACACCATATATTTT
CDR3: CASSQGTEGNTIYF

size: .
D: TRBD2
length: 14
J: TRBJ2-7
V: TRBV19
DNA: TGTGCCAGTAGTATCGGCGGGAGGGCGTGGGAGCAGTACTTC
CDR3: CASSIGGRAWEQYF

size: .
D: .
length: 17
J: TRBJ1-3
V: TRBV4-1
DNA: TGCGCCAGCAGCCAAGATAGAGGCAGGGAATCGCGAAACACCATATATTTT
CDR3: CASSQDRGRESRNTIYF

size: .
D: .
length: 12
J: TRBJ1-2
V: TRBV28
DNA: TGTGCCAGCAGTTCCCTCCTGTATGGCTACACCTTC
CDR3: CASSSLLYGYTF

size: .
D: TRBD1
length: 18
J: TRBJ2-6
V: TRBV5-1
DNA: TGCGCCAGCAGCTTAGTCACGGGACAGGGATCAGGGGCCAACGTCCTGACTTTC
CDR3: CASSLVTGQGSGANVLTF

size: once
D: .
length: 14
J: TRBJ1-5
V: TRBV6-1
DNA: TGTGCCAGCAGTGAGGCCGGGAACAATCAGCCCCAGCATTTT
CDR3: CASSEAGNNQPQHF

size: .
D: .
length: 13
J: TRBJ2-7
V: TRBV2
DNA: TGTGCCAGCAGGCTAGTGAGTCTCTACGAGCAGTACTTC
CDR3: CASRLVSLYEQYF

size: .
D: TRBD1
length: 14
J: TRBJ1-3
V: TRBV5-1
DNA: TGCGCCAGCCGTCGGCAGGGGGCATCAAACACCATATATTTT
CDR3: CASRRQGASNTIYF